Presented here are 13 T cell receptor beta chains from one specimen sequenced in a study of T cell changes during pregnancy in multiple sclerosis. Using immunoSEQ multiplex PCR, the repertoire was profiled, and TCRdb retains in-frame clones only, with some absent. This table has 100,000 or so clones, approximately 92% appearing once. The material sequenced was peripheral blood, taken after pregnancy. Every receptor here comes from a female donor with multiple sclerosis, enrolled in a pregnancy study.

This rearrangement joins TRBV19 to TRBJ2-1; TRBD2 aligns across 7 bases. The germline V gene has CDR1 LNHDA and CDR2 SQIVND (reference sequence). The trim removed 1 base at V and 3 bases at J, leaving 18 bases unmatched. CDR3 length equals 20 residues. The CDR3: CASSIGRGNPGTTLYNEQFF. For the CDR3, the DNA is TGTGCCAGTAGTATAGGACGGGGAAATCCCGGGACTACTCTCTACAATGAGCAGTTCTTC.

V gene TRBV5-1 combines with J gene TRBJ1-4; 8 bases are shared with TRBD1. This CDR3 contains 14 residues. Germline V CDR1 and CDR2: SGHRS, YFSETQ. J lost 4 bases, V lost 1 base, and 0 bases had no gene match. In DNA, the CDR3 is TGCGCCAGCAGCTTGACAGGGGGTAATGAAAAACTGTTTTTT. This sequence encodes CASSLTGGNEKLFF.

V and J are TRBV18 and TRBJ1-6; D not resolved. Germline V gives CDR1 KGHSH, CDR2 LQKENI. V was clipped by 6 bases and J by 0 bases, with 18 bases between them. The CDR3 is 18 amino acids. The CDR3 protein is CASSTDVTGSSYNSPLHF. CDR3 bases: TGTGCCAGCTCTACTGATGTAACGGGTAGCTCCTATAATTCACCCCTCCACTTT.

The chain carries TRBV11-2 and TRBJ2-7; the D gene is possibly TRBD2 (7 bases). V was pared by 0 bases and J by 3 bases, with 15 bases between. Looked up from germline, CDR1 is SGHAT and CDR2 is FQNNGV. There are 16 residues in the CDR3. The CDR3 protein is CASSLDRAGAGYEQYF. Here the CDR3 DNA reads TGTGCCAGCAGCTTAGATCGCGCGGGGGCAGGCTACGAGCAGTACTTC.

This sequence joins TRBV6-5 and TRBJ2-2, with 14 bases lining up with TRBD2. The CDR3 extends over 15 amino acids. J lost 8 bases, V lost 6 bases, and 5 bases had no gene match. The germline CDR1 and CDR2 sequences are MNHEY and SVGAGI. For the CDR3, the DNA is TGTGCCAGCAGCGGGACTAGCGGGAGCGTGGGGGAGCTGTTTTTT. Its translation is CASSGTSGSVGELFF.

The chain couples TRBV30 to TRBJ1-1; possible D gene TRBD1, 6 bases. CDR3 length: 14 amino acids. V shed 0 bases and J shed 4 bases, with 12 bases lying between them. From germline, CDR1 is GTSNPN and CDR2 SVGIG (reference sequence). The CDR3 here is CAWSVRRGGTEAFF. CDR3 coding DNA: TGTGCCTGGAGTGTACGTAGGGGGGGCACTGAAGCTTTCTTT. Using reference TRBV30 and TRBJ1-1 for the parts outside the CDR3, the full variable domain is SQTIHQWPATLVQPVGSPLSLECTVEGTSNPNLYWYRQAAGRGLQLLFYSVGIGQISSEVPQNLSASRPQDRQFILSSKKLLLSDSGFYLCAWSVRRGGTEAFFGQGTRLTVV.

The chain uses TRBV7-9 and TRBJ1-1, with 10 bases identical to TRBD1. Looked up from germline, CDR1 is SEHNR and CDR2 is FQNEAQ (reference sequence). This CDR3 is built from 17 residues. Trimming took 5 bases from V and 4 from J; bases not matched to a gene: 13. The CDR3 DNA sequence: TGTGCCAGCAGCCCCGTCCCGGGACAGGGGATGAGCACTGAAGCTTTCTTT. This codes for CASSPVPGQGMSTEAFF.

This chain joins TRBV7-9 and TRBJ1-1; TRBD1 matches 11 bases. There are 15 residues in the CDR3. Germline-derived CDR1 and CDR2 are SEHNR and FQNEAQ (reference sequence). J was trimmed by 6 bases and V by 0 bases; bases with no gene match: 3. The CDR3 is CASSLAGTGGAEAFF. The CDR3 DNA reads TGTGCCAGCAGCTTAGCAGGGACAGGGGGAGCTGAAGCTTTCTTT.

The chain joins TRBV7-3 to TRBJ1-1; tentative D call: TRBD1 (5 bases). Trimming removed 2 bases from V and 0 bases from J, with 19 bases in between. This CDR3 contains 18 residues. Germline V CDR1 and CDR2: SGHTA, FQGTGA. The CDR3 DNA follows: TGTGCCAGCAGCTTAGGAGCTACCAGGGTGGGAATGAACACTGAAGCTTTCTTT. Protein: CASSLGATRVGMNTEAFF.

This CDR3 is CATSRGSRDSNEKLFF. DNA of the CDR3: TGTGCCACCAGCAGGGGATCCCGGGACAGTAATGAAAAACTGTTTTTT. This chain uses TRBV15 with TRBJ1-4; 7 positions agree with TRBD1. This CDR3 is built from 16 residues. Trimming removed 3 bases from V and 4 bases from J; junction bases left unmatched: 8. From germline, CDR1 is LNHNV and CDR2 YYDKDF (reference sequence).

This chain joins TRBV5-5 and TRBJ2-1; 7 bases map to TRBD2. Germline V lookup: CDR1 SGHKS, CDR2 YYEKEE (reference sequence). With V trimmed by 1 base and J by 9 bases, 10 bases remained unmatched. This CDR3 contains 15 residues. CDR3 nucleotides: TGTGCCAGCAGCTTGTCCCAGCGGGACTTGAGTGAGCAGTTCTTC. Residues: CASSLSQRDLSEQFF.

CDR3 nucleotide sequence: TGTGCCAGCAGCTTAGTGGGTTGGAGTAGGGAGAATGGCTACACCTTC. Its protein is CASSLVGWSRENGYTF. The chain employs TRBV7-2 and TRBJ1-2; D not resolved. The V gene's germline CDR1 is SGHTA and CDR2 FQGNSA. The CDR3 length is 16 residues. V lost 1 base and J 6 bases, leaving 18 bases between the germline ends.

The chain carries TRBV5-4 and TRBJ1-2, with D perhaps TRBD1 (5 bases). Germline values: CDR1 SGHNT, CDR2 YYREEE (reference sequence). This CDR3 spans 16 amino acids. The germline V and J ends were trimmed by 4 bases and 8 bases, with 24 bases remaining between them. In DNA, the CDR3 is TGTGCCAGCAGCCCGATCGGGCAGGGCCTATTAGGGGGCTACACCTTC. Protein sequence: CASSPIGQGLLGGYTF.